The clone carrying this T cell receptor (beta chain) was counted only a few times. The data derive from a study of blood T cell repertoires in COVID-19. The overall study: Sites in the United States, Italy and Spain provided acute and convalescent COVID-19 samples. Sample material is recorded as cDNA or gDNA derived from T cells, B-cell-depleted T cells, or PBMCs.

In the original analysis: Reference gene primer amplification in the assay estimated nucleated cell counts. Profiled with immunoSEQ multiplex PCR; TCRdb holds only in-frame clones, not every one. V, J and clone size derive from that table, while D and trimming were established from the DNA sequence. Of some 45,000 clones in the sample, roughly nine tenths were seen once. V was trimmed by 1 base and J by 4 bases, leaving 13 bases between them. The germline V gene encodes CDR1 SEHNR and CDR2 FQNEAQ (reference sequence). This CDR3 comprises 15 residues. Material for sequencing was peripheral blood. J is TRBJ1-2 and V is TRBV7-9; D is unclear. This sequence originates from a human donor in a cohort sampled during active COVID-19. The CDR3 DNA reads as TGTGCCAGCAGCTTAGAGCCAGCCGCGGGCTATGGCTACACCTTC. It yields the protein CASSLEPAAGYGYTF.